A selection of T cell receptor beta chains follows, all from one sample in a study of blood T cell repertoires in COVID-19. Sequencing was performed with immunoSEQ multiplex PCR; in TCRdb, only in-frame clones are kept and a portion is missing. The sample lists roughly 25,000 clones; about 90% were seen once. Material for sequencing was peripheral blood. These receptor sequences come from an older man with acute or convalescent COVID-19. The CDR3 runs from the conserved cysteine through the conserved F or W. Fields, in order: CDR3 length, clone size, V gene, J gene, D gene, CDR3 protein, CDR3 DNA. The D gene is left open where the match is weak. Clone sizes are given selectively: once, few, many, or a class where the clone is expanded.

cdr3_length: 14
clone_size: once
v_call: TRBV19
j_call: TRBJ1-1
d_call: NA
cdr3_aa: CASSVDSENTEAFF
cdr3_nt: TGTGCCAGTAGTGTGGACAGCGAGAACACTGAAGCTTTCTTT

cdr3_length: 12
clone_size: few
v_call: TRBV29-1
j_call: TRBJ2-1
d_call: TRBD1
cdr3_aa: CSAEGQGYGQFF
cdr3_nt: TGCAGCGCGGAAGGACAGGGATATGGGCAGTTCTTC

cdr3_length: 13
clone_size: once
v_call: TRBV5-1
j_call: TRBJ1-6
d_call: TRBD1
cdr3_aa: CASSTGNNSPLHF
cdr3_nt: TGCGCCAGCTCGACAGGGAATAATTCACCCCTCCACTTT

cdr3_length: 17
clone_size: NA
v_call: TRBV4-1
j_call: TRBJ1-5
d_call: NA
cdr3_aa: CASSQDRGGSPYQPQHF
cdr3_nt: TGCGCCAGCAGCCAAGATCGCGGGGGCAGCCCATATCAGCCCCAGCATTTT

cdr3_length: 12
clone_size: NA
v_call: TRBV29-1
j_call: TRBJ2-5
d_call: TRBD1
cdr3_aa: CSVDPGGETQYF
cdr3_nt: TGCAGCGTGGACCCAGGGGGAGAGACCCAGTACTTC

cdr3_length: 15
clone_size: NA
v_call: TRBV10-3
j_call: TRBJ2-1
d_call: TRBD1
cdr3_aa: CAISGTGTGNNEQFF
cdr3_nt: TGTGCCATCAGTGGAACCGGGACAGGGAACAATGAGCAGTTCTTC

cdr3_length: 14
clone_size: few
v_call: TRBV7-2
j_call: TRBJ1-3
d_call: NA
cdr3_aa: CASSLIGSGNTIYF
cdr3_nt: TGTGCCAGCAGCTTGATCGGGTCTGGAAACACCATATATTTT

cdr3_length: 16
clone_size: NA
v_call: TRBV27
j_call: TRBJ2-2
d_call: TRBD2
cdr3_aa: CASSYGLASNTGELFF
cdr3_nt: TGTGCCAGCAGTTATGGACTAGCGTCGAACACCGGGGAGCTGTTTTTT

cdr3_length: 16
clone_size: NA
v_call: TRBV10-3
j_call: TRBJ2-7
d_call: TRBD2
cdr3_aa: CAISESLAGVWNEQYF
cdr3_nt: TGTGCCATCAGTGAGTCATTAGCGGGAGTCTGGAACGAGCAGTACTTC

cdr3_length: 15
clone_size: NA
v_call: TRBV3-1/TRBV3-2
j_call: TRBJ2-5
d_call: TRBD2
cdr3_aa: CASSLRDYPQETQYF
cdr3_nt: TGTGCCAGCAGCCTCCGGGACTACCCCCAAGAGACCCAGTACTTC

cdr3_length: 14
clone_size: NA
v_call: TRBV18
j_call: TRBJ1-3
d_call: NA
cdr3_aa: CASSPVAGGNTIYF
cdr3_nt: TGTGCCAGCTCACCGGTAGCAGGGGGAAACACCATATATTTT

cdr3_length: 14
clone_size: NA
v_call: TRBV6-5
j_call: TRBJ1-2
d_call: TRBD1
cdr3_aa: CASRKPDRVYGYTF
cdr3_nt: TGTGCCAGCAGAAAACCGGACAGGGTGTACGGCTACACCTTC

cdr3_length: 16
clone_size: NA
v_call: TRBV10-3
j_call: TRBJ2-3
d_call: TRBD2
cdr3_aa: CAISEGLSGATDTQYF
cdr3_nt: TGTGCCATCAGTGAAGGTTTAAGCGGGGCCACAGATACGCAGTATTTT

cdr3_length: 14
clone_size: NA
v_call: TRBV27
j_call: TRBJ1-5
d_call: TRBD1
cdr3_aa: CASSHGQGHQPQHF
cdr3_nt: TGTGCCAGCAGCCATGGACAGGGCCATCAGCCCCAGCATTTT

cdr3_length: 19
clone_size: NA
v_call: TRBV28
j_call: TRBJ1-1
d_call: TRBD1
cdr3_aa: CASSLLVGQGDGANTEAFF
cdr3_nt: TGTGCCAGCAGTTTATTGGTGGGACAGGGGGACGGGGCGAACACTGAAGCTTTCTTT

cdr3_length: 16
clone_size: NA
v_call: TRBV18
j_call: TRBJ2-5
d_call: NA
cdr3_aa: CASSPPSEQLQETQYF
cdr3_nt: TGTGCCAGCTCACCACCATCCGAGCAACTACAAGAGACCCAGTACTTC

cdr3_length: 15
clone_size: NA
v_call: TRBV11-1
j_call: TRBJ2-5
d_call: TRBD2
cdr3_aa: CASSPSLAGGETQYF
cdr3_nt: TGTGCCAGCAGCCCTTCGCTAGCGGGAGGGGAGACCCAGTACTTC

cdr3_length: 15
clone_size: NA
v_call: TRBV10-3
j_call: TRBJ1-4
d_call: NA
cdr3_aa: CAISGVTGPNEKLFF
cdr3_nt: TGTGCCATCAGTGGGGTGACAGGACCTAATGAAAAACTGTTTTTT

cdr3_length: 15
clone_size: NA
v_call: TRBV11-2
j_call: TRBJ1-4
d_call: TRBD1
cdr3_aa: CASSRDRGFVGKLFF
cdr3_nt: TGTGCCAGCAGTCGGGACAGGGGCTTCGTTGGAAAACTGTTTTTT

cdr3_length: 14
clone_size: NA
v_call: TRBV7-2
j_call: TRBJ2-1
d_call: NA
cdr3_aa: CASSLQGRDNEQFF
cdr3_nt: TGTGCCAGCAGCCTACAGGGCCGGGACAATGAGCAGTTCTTC

cdr3_length: 14
clone_size: NA
v_call: TRBV7-2
j_call: TRBJ2-1
d_call: TRBD2
cdr3_aa: CASSPGLAVNEQFF
cdr3_nt: TGTGCCAGCAGCCCGGGACTAGCTGTCAATGAGCAGTTCTTC

cdr3_length: 12
clone_size: NA
v_call: TRBV9
j_call: TRBJ2-3
d_call: TRBD1
cdr3_aa: CASSPTGGTQYF
cdr3_nt: TGTGCCAGCAGCCCCACAGGGGGTACGCAGTATTTT

cdr3_length: 15
clone_size: NA
v_call: TRBV6-2/TRBV6-3
j_call: TRBJ1-1
d_call: TRBD1
cdr3_aa: CASSYPGQGVSEAFF
cdr3_nt: TGTGCCAGCAGTTACCCCGGACAGGGGGTATCTGAAGCTTTCTTT

cdr3_length: 11
clone_size: NA
v_call: TRBV5-4
j_call: TRBJ2-5
d_call: NA
cdr3_aa: CASSYGGIQYF
cdr3_nt: TGTGCCAGCAGCTATGGAGGGATCCAGTACTTC

cdr3_length: 11
clone_size: NA
v_call: TRBV7-2
j_call: TRBJ1-2
d_call: NA
cdr3_aa: CASRRALGYTF
cdr3_nt: TGTGCCAGCAGGAGGGCGCTCGGCTACACCTTC

cdr3_length: 11
clone_size: NA
v_call: TRBV20-1
j_call: TRBJ1-2
d_call: NA
cdr3_aa: CSARDRIGYTF
cdr3_nt: TGCAGTGCTAGAGATAGAATTGGCTACACCTTC

cdr3_length: 15
clone_size: NA
v_call: TRBV5-4
j_call: TRBJ2-7
d_call: NA
cdr3_aa: CASSLGVGGSREQYF
cdr3_nt: TGTGCCAGCAGCTTGGGGGTCGGGGGATCGAGGGAGCAGTACTTC

cdr3_length: 15
clone_size: few
v_call: TRBV9
j_call: TRBJ2-5
d_call: NA
cdr3_aa: CASSVDGSGGETQYF
cdr3_nt: TGTGCCAGCAGCGTAGATGGTAGCGGTGGTGAGACCCAGTACTTC

cdr3_length: 15
clone_size: NA
v_call: TRBV27
j_call: TRBJ1-2
d_call: TRBD1
cdr3_aa: CASSKTGSSNYGYTF
cdr3_nt: TGTGCCAGCAGTAAGACAGGGAGCTCTAACTATGGCTACACCTTC

cdr3_length: 14
clone_size: once
v_call: TRBV28
j_call: TRBJ1-3
d_call: NA
cdr3_aa: CATLDSHSGNTIYF
cdr3_nt: TGTGCCACCCTCGACAGTCACTCTGGAAACACCATATATTTT

cdr3_length: 15
clone_size: NA
v_call: TRBV19
j_call: TRBJ1-5
d_call: NA
cdr3_aa: CASSLMAAVNQPQHF
cdr3_nt: TGTGCCAGTAGTCTAATGGCGGCAGTCAATCAGCCCCAGCATTTT

cdr3_length: 17
clone_size: NA
v_call: TRBV19
j_call: TRBJ2-2
d_call: NA
cdr3_aa: CASSIQGQGSHTGELFF
cdr3_nt: TGTGCCAGTAGTATACAGGGGCAGGGATCGCACACCGGGGAGCTGTTTTTT

cdr3_length: 19
clone_size: few
v_call: TRBV6-2/TRBV6-3
j_call: TRBJ2-6
d_call: TRBD1
cdr3_aa: CASSLPGTGGDSGANVLTF
cdr3_nt: TGTGCCAGCAGTCTGCCTGGGACAGGGGGGGACTCTGGGGCCAACGTCCTGACTTTC

cdr3_length: 15
clone_size: NA
v_call: TRBV9
j_call: TRBJ2-1
d_call: TRBD2
cdr3_aa: CASSVASGAYNEQFF
cdr3_nt: TGTGCCAGCAGCGTAGCTAGCGGGGCCTACAATGAGCAGTTCTTC

cdr3_length: 12
clone_size: NA
v_call: TRBV12-3/TRBV12-4
j_call: TRBJ1-3
d_call: NA
cdr3_aa: CASSFELRTIYF
cdr3_nt: TGTGCCAGCAGTTTTGAACTACGCACCATATATTTT

cdr3_length: 17
clone_size: NA
v_call: TRBV7-2
j_call: TRBJ1-5
d_call: NA
cdr3_aa: CASSFVGTQLSNQPQHF
cdr3_nt: TGTGCCAGCAGCTTTGTTGGGACACAACTTAGCAATCAGCCCCAGCATTTT

cdr3_length: 16
clone_size: NA
v_call: TRBV4-1
j_call: TRBJ2-5
d_call: TRBD2
cdr3_aa: CASSQEGGRDYETQYF
cdr3_nt: TGCGCCAGCAGCCAAGAGGGCGGGAGGGATTATGAGACCCAGTACTTC

cdr3_length: 17
clone_size: NA
v_call: TRBV4-1
j_call: TRBJ2-1
d_call: NA
cdr3_aa: CASSPQGIPLSYNEQFF
cdr3_nt: TGCGCCAGCAGCCCCCAGGGTATACCCCTTAGTTACAATGAGCAGTTCTTC

cdr3_length: 18
clone_size: NA
v_call: TRBV6-2/TRBV6-3
j_call: TRBJ2-1
d_call: NA
cdr3_aa: CASSYWGGAGGAGNEQFF
cdr3_nt: TGTGCCAGCAGTTACTGGGGGGGGGCAGGGGGCGCGGGAAATGAGCAGTTCTTC

cdr3_length: 14
clone_size: NA
v_call: TRBV19
j_call: TRBJ2-3
d_call: TRBD2
cdr3_aa: CASTPSGNPDTQYF
cdr3_nt: TGTGCCAGTACACCTAGCGGGAATCCAGATACGCAGTATTTT